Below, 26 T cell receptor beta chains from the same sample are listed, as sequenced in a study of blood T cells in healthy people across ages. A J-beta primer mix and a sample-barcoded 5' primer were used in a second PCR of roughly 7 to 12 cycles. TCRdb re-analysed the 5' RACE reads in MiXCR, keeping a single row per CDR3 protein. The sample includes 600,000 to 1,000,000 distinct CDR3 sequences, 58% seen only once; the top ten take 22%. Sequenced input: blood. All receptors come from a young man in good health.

CDR3 nucleotides: TGTGCCAGCAGTTACGCGGGGACAGGGAGCGGGCAGTACTTC. Protein: CASSYAGTGSGQYF. The J gene is TRBJ2-5, the V gene TRBV6-2 or TRBV6-3; 9 nucleotides align to TRBD1. Germline V CDR1 and CDR2: MNHEY, SVGEGT. Unmatched junction bases numbered 9, after V lost 2 bases and J lost 11 bases. CDR3 size: 14 residues.

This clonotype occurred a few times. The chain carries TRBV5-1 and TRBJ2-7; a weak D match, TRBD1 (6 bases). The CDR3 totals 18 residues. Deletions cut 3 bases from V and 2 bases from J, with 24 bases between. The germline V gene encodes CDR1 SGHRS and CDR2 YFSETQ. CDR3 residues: CASSWGGGDDRYTYEQYF. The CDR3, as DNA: TGCGCCAGCAGCTGGGGCGGCGGAGATGACAGGTATACCTACGAGCAGTACTTC.

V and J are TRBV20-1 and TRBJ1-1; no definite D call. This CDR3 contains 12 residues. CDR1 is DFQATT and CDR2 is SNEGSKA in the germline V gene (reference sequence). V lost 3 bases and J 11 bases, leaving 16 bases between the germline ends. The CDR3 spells CSASYPIFGAFF. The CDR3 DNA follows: TGCAGTGCTAGTTACCCGATTTTTGGCGCTTTCTTT.

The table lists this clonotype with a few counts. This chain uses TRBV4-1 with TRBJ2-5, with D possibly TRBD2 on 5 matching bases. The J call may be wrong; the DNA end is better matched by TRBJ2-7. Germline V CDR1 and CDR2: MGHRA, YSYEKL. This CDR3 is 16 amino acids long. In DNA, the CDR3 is TGCGCCAGCAGCCAAGTATATCCCGGGATAAGGATCGAGCAGTACTTC. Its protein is CASSQVYPGIRIEQYF.

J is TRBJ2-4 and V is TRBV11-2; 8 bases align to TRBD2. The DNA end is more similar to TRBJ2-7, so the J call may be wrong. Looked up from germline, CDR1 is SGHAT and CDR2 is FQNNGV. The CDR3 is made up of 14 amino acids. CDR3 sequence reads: CASSGGTSRYEQYF. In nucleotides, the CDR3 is TGTGCCAGCAGCGGCGGGACTAGTCGCTACGAGCAGTACTTC.

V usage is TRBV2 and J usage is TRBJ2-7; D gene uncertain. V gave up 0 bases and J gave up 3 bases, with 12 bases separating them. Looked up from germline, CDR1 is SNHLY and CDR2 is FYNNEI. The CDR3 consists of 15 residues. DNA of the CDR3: TGTGCCAGCAGTGAAGCATCAACAGACCTCTACGAGCAGTACTTC. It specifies CASSEASTDLYEQYF. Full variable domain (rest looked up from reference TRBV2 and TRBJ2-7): EPEVTQTPSHQVTQMGQEVILRCVPISNHLYFYWYRQILGQKVEFLVSFYNNEISEKSEIFDDQFSVERPDGSNFTLKIRSTKLEDSAMYFCASSEASTDLYEQYFGPGTRLTVT.

CDR3 sequence: CASSVDSGRANEQFF. The CDR3 DNA reads TGTGCCAGCAGCGTAGATAGCGGGAGGGCTAATGAGCAGTTCTTC. The V call is TRBV9, the J call TRBJ2-1, with TRBD2 matching over 11 bases. The V gene end was trimmed by 0 bases and the J gene end by 7 bases; junction bases not matched to a gene: 3. CDR3 length equals 15 residues. In germline, CDR1 is SGDLS, CDR2 YYNGEE.

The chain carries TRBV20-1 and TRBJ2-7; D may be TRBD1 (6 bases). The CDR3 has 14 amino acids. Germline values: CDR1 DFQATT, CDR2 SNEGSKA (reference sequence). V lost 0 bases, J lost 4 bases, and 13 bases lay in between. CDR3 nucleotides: TGCAGTGCTAGAGATAGTGGGCAGGGGTACGAGCAGTACTTC. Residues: CSARDSGQGYEQYF.

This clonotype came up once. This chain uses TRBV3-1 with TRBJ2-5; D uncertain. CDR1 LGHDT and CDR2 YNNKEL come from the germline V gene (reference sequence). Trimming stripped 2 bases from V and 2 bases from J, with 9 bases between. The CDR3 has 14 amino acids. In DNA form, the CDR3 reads TGTGCCAGCAGCCAACGAAGGGTTCAAGAGACCCAGTACTTC. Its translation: CASSQRRVQETQYF.

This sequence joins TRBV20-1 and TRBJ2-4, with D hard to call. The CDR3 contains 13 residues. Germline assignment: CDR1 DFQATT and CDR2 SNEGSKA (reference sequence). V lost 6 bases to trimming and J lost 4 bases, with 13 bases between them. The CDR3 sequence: CSAADGTKNIQYF. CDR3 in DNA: TGCAGTGCCGCGGACGGAACTAAAAACATTCAGTACTTC.

CDR3 coding DNA: TGCGCCAGCAGTGAGTCGACGGGACTAGCGGGGAAAAACTACGAGCAGTACTTC. Its protein is CASSESTGLAGKNYEQYF. The chain carries TRBV10-1 and TRBJ2-7, with 13 bases that match TRBD2. The ends lost 0 bases at V and 3 bases at J; junction bases unmatched: 8. Germline CDR1 and CDR2: WNHNN and SYGVQD (reference sequence). This CDR3 region has 18 residues.

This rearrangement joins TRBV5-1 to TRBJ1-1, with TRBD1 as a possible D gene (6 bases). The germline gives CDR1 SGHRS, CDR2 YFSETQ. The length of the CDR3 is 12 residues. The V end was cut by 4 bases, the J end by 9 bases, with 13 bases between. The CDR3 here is CASSDRGGQAFF. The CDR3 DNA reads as TGCGCCAGCAGCGATAGGGGGGGTCAAGCTTTCTTT.

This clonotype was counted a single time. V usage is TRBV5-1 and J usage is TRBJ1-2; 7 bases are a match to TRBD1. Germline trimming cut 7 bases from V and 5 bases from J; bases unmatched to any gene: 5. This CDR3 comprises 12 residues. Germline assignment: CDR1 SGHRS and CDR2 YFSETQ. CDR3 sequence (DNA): TGCGCCAGCTGGCAGGGGGATTATGGCTACACCTTC. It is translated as CASWQGDYGYTF.

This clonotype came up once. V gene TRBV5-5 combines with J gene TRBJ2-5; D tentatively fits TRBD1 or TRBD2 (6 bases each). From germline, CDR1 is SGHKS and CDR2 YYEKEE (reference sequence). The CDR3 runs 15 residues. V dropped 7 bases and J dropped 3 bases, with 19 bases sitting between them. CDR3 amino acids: CASSPGGGNKETQYF. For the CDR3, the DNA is TGTGCCAGCTCACCAGGAGGGGGAAATAAAGAGACCCAGTACTTC.

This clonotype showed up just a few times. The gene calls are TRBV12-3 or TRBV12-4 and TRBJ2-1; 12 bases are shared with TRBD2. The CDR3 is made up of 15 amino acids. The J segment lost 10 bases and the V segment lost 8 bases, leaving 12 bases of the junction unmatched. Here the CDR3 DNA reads TGTGCCAGCCTAGGGCGGACTAGCGGGGAGAGAGAGCAGTTCTTC. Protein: CASLGRTSGEREQFF.

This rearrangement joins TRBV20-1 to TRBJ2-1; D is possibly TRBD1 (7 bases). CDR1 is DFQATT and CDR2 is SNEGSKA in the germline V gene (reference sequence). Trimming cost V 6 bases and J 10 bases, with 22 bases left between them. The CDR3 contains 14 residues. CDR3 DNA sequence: TGCAGTGCCCAGGGGGGTCCCGTCCCCTACGAGCAGTTCTTC. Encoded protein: CSAQGGPVPYEQFF.

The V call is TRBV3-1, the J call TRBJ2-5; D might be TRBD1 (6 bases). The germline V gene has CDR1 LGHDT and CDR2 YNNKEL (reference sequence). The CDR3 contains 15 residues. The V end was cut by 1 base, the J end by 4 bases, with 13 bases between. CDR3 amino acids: CASSQGPRQAETQYF. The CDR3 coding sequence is TGTGCCAGCAGCCAAGGTCCGAGACAGGCAGAGACCCAGTACTTC.

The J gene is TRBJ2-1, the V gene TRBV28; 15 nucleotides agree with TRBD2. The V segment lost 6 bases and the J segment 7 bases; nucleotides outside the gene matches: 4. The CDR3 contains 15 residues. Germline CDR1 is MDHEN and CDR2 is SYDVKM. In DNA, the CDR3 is TGTGCCAGCAGCCCCGGGACTAGCGGGAGGAATGAGCAGTTCTTC. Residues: CASSPGTSGRNEQFF.

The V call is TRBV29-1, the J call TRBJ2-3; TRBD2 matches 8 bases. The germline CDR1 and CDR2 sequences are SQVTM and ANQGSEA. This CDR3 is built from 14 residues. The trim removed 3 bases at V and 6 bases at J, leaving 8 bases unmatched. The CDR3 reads CSVEFSGVKDTQYF. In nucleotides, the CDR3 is TGCAGCGTTGAGTTTAGCGGGGTCAAGGATACGCAGTATTTT.

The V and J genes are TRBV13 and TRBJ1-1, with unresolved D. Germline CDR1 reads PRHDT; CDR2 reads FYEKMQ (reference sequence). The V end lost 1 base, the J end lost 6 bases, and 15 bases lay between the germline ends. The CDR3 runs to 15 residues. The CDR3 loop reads CASSLVKYPLAEAFF. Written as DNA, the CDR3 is TGTGCCAGCAGCTTAGTCAAGTACCCCCTGGCTGAAGCTTTCTTT.

CDR3 DNA: TGTGCCAGCAGTCGACTTCAAGCGGGAGAGGGGACAGATACGCAGTATTTT. It specifies CASSRLQAGEGTDTQYF. This chain links TRBV2 with TRBJ2-3, with 8 bases lining up with TRBD2. Germline lookup yields CDR1 SNHLY and CDR2 FYNNEI. CDR3 length equals 17 residues. Unmatched junction bases numbered 13, after V lost 5 bases and J lost 3 bases. The variable domain in full, with the rest retrieved from reference TRBV2 and TRBJ2-3, is EPEVTQTPSHQVTQMGQEVILRCVPISNHLYFYWYRQILGQKVEFLVSFYNNEISEKSEIFDDQFSVERPDGSNFTLKIRSTKLEDSAMYFCASSRLQAGEGTDTQYFGPGTRLTVL.

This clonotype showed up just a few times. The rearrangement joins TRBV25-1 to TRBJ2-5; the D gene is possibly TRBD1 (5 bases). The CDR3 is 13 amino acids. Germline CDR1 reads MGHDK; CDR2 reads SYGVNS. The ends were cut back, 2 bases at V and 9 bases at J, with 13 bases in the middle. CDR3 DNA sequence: TGTGCCAGCAGTGAACTTCAGGGTACGGCCCAGTACTTC. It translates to CASSELQGTAQYF.

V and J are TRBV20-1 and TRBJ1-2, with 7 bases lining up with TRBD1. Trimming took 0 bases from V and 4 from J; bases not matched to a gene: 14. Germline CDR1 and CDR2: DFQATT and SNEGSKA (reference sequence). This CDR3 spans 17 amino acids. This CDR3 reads CSARDLGVAGGFYGYTF. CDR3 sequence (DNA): TGCAGTGCTAGAGATCTCGGGGTCGCAGGGGGTTTCTATGGCTACACCTTC.

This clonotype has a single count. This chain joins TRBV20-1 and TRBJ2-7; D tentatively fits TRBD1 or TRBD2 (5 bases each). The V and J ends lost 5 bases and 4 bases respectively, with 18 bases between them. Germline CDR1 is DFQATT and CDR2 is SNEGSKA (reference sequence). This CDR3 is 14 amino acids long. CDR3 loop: CSAPDSGRAYEQYF. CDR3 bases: TGCAGTGCTCCCGACAGCGGTCGGGCGTACGAGCAGTACTTC.

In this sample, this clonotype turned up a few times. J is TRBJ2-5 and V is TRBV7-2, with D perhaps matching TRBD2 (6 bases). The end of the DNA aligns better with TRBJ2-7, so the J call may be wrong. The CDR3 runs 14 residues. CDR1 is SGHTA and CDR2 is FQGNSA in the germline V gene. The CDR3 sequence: CASSSLYGSSEQYF. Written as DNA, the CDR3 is TGTGCCAGCAGCTCGCTATACGGGAGTTCCGAGCAGTACTTC.

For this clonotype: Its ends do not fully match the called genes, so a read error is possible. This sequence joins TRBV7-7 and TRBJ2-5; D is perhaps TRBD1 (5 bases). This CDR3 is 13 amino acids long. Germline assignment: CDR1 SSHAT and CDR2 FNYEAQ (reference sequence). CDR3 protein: CASSTSRGETQYF. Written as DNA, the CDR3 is TGTGCTAGCAGCACGAGTAGGGGAGAGACCCAGTACTTC.